This T cell receptor beta chain was retrieved from a study of OX40 agonist ivuxolimab in advanced cancers. This clone was found a few times. The antigen remains undetermined. Germline-derived CDR1 and CDR2 are MDHEN and SYDVKM. This CDR3 has 13 residues. The V gene lost 2 bases and the J gene lost 7 bases, with 11 bases spanning the gap. Points from the study as a whole: Compared with CD4+, CD8+ T cells on average had more expanded clones.

The table came from immunoSEQ multiplex PCR; TCRdb's copy has only in-frame clones and leaves some out. Of 60,000 to 75,000 clones in the sample, around 83% are singletons; the top ten hold more than 1.4%. The V gene is TRBV28, the J gene TRBJ1-2; D ambiguous. The source is an adult with an advanced solid tumor such as melanoma, head and neck, liver or kidney cancer. The source was CD4+ or CD8+ T cells sorted from blood, collected in a trial of the OX40 agonist ivuxolimab. As DNA, the CDR3 is TGTGCCAGCAGTTTACGGGTACGGGGTGGCTACACCTTC. As protein: CASSLRVRGGYTF.